The rows below give T cell receptor beta chains drawn from one sample of a study of CD8 T cells in Susac syndrome. TCRdb analysed the immunoSEQ multiplex PCR reads with MiXCR anew, one entry per CDR3 protein. The sample has more than 100,000 distinct CDR3 sequences; over 90% are singletons. Specimen: CD4+ T cells from PBMCs. All receptors derive from a human donor in good health. CDR3s include the opening cysteine and the closing phenylalanine or tryptophan. D genes are given only for firm matches. Rows may omit the clone size; those that give it use once, few, many or a size class.

D,size,J,V,DNA,CDR3
TRBD2,once,TRBJ2-2,TRBV7-9,TGTGCCAGCAGCGGATCCGGGACTAGTAACACCGGGGAGCTGTTTTTT,CASSGSGTSNTGELFF
.,.,TRBJ2-1,TRBV2,TGTGCCAGCAGTAAAGGACTCCTCTACAATGAGCAGTTCTTC,CASSKGLLYNEQFF
TRBD1,.,TRBJ2-2,TRBV2,TGTGCCAGCAGGAGGACAGGAAACACCGGGGAGCTGTTTTTT,CASRRTGNTGELFF
.,.,TRBJ2-4,TRBV28,TGTGCCATCGATGGGGATTCCGTCAAAAACATTCAGTACTTC,CAIDGDSVKNIQYF
.,.,TRBJ2-1,TRBV3-1,TGTGCCAGCAGCCAAGCGCAAGAGCAGTTCTTC,CASSQAQEQFF
TRBD1,.,TRBJ2-7,TRBV5-1,TGCGCCAGCAGCGCCGGGACAGGGTCCCACGAGCAGTACTTC,CASSAGTGSHEQYF
.,.,TRBJ1-1,TRBV5-1,TGCGCCAGCAGCCAGGGATTTGAAGCTTTCTTT,CASSQGFEAFF
.,once,TRBJ2-7,TRBV23-1,TGCGCCGCGGCCAAGGACGCAACTATAGGCGGCTACGAGGAGCAGTACTTC,CAAAKDATIGGYEEQYF
.,.,TRBJ2-6,TRBV29-1,TGCAGCGTTGTGGGCCCAGGCATCAGCTCTGGGGCCAACGTCCTGACTTTC,CSVVGPGISSGANVLTF
TRBD1,.,TRBJ1-2,TRBV5-1,TGCGCCAGCAGAACCGGGACAGGATCCGCGGGCTACACCTTC,CASRTGTGSAGYTF
TRBD1,.,TRBJ2-4,TRBV12-3/TRBV12-4,TGTGCCAGCAGTTTCCAATTCACAGGGGTGAAGAACATTCAGTACTTC,CASSFQFTGVKNIQYF
.,.,TRBJ2-7,TRBV12-3/TRBV12-4,TGTGCCAGCAGTTTCGGGACGGATTACTACGAGCAGTACTTC,CASSFGTDYYEQYF
.,.,TRBJ2-7,TRBV27,TGTGCCAGCGCTCGGCGGGACCACTACGAGCAGTACTTC,CASARRDHYEQYF
.,.,TRBJ2-3,TRBV24-1,TGTGCCACCAGTGATTTGTGGGATACGCAGTATTTT,CATSDLWDTQYF
TRBD2,once,TRBJ2-1,TRBV29-1,TGCAGCGCTTCGGGACTAGCGGGGGCTGGTGAGCAGTTCTTC,CSASGLAGAGEQFF
.,.,TRBJ1-1,TRBV7-2,TGTGCCAGCAGCTTTGGCAGGGGGAACACTGAAGCTTTCTTT,CASSFGRGNTEAFF
TRBD2,.,TRBJ2-7,TRBV11-2,TGTGCCAGCAGCCCCATAGCGGGAGCAACCGAGCAGTACTTC,CASSPIAGATEQYF
.,.,TRBJ1-2,TRBV5-5,TGTGCCAGCAGCAGCGCCGGGACGGGATATGGCTACACCTTC,CASSSAGTGYGYTF
TRBD1,.,TRBJ2-7,TRBV9,TGTGCCAGCAGCCCAGGACAGGGGACCAGCTACGAGCAGTACTTC,CASSPGQGTSYEQYF
.,.,TRBJ2-4,TRBV4-1,TGCGCCAGCAGCCAAGAACAGGACTCAAATCGGGCAGCCAAAAACATTCAGTACTTC,CASSQEQDSNRAAKNIQYF